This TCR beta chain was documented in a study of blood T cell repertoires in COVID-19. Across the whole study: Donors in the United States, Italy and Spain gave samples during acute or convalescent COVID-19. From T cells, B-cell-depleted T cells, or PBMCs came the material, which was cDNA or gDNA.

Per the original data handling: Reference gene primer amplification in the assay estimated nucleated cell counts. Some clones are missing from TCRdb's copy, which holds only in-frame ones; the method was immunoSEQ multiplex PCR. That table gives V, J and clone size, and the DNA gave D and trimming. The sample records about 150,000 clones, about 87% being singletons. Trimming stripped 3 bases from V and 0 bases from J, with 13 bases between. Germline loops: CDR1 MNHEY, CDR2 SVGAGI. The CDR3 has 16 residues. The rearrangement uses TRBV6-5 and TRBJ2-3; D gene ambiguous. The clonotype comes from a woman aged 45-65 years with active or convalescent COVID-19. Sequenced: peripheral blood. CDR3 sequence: CASSYGTISSTDTQYF. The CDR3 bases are TGTGCCAGCAGTTATGGCACGATTTCTAGCACAGATACGCAGTATTTT.